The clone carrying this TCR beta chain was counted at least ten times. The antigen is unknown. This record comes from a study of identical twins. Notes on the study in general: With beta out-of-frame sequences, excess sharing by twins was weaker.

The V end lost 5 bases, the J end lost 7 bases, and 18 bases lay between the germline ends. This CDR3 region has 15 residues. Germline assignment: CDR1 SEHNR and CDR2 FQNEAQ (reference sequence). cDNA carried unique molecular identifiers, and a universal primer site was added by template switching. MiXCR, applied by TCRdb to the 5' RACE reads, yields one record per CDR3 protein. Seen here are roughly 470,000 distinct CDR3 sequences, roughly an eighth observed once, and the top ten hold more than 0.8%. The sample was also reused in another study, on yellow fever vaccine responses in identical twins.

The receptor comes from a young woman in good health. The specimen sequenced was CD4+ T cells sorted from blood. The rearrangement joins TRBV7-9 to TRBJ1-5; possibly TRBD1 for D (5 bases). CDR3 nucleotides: TGTGCCAGCAGCCTCGGGACTGCCGAGCCACAGCCCCAGCATTTT. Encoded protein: CASSLGTAEPQPQHF.